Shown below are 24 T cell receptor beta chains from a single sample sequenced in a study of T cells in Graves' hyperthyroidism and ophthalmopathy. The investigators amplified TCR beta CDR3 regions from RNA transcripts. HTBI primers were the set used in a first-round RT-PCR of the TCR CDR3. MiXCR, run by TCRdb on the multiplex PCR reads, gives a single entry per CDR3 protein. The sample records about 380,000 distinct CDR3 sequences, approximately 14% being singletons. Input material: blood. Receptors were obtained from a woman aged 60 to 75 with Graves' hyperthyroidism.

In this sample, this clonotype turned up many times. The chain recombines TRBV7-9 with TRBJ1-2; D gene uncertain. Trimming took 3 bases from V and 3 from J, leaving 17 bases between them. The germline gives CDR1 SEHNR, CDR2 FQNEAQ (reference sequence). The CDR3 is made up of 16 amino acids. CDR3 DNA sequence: TGTGCCAGCAGCTTGTGGAGCGAAGAACCGGACTATGGCTACACCTTC. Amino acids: CASSLWSEEPDYGYTF.

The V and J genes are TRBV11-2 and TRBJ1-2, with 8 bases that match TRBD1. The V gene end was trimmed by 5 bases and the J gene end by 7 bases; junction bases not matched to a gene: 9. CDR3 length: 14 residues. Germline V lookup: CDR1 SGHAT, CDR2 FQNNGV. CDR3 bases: TGTGCCAGCAGCCCAGAGGTGACAGGGGTTGGCTACACCTTC. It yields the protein CASSPEVTGVGYTF.

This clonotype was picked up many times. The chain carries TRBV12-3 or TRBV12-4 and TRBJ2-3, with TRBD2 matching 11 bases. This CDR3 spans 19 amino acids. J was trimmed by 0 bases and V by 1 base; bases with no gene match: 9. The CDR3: CASSLERWTSGPSTDTQYF. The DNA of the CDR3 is TGTGCCAGCAGTTTAGAGCGGTGGACTAGCGGGCCCAGCACAGATACGCAGTATTTT.

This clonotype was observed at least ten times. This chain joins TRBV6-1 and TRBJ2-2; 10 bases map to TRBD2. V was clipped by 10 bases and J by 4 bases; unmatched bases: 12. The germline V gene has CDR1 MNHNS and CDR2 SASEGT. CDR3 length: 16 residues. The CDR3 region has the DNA TGTGCCATAGAATTTCTAGCGGGAGTGGGCACCGGGGAGCTGTTTTTT. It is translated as CAIEFLAGVGTGELFF.

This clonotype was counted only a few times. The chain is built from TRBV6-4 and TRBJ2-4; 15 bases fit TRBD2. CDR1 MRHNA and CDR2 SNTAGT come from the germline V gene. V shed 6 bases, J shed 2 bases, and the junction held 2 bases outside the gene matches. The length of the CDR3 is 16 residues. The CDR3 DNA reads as TGTGCCAGCAGGGGACTAGCGGGAGGTTCCAAAAACATTCAGTACTTC. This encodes CASRGLAGGSKNIQYF.

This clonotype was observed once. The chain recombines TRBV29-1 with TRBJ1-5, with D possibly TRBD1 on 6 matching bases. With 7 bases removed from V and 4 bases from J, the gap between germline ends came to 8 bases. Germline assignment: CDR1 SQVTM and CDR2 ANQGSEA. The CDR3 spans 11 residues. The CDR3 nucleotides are TGCAGCGCAGGGGAGAATCAGCCCCAGCATTTT. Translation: CSAGENQPQHF.

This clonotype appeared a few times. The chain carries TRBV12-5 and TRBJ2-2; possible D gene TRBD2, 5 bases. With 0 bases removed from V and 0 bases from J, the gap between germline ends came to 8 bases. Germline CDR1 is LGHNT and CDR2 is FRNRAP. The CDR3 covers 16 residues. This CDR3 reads CASGLVLGPNTGELFF. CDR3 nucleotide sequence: TGTGCTAGTGGTTTGGTACTAGGGCCGAACACCGGGGAGCTGTTTTTT.

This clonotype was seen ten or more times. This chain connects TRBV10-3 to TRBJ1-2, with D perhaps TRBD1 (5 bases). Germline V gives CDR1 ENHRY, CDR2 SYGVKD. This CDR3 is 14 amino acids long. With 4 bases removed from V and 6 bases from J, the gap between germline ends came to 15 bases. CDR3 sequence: CAISAGTPGNGYTF. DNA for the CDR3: TGTGCCATCAGTGCCGGGACCCCCGGCAATGGCTACACCTTC.

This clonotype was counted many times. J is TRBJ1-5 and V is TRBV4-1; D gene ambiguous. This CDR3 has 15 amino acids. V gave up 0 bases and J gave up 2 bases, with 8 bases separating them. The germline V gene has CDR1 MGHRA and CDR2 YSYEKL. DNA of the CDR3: TGCGCCAGCAGCCAAGAAGGGAGCGGCAATCAGCCCCAGCATTTT. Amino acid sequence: CASSQEGSGNQPQHF.

DNA of the CDR3: TGTGCCAGCAGTACCCCCGGGACAGTGGGGACCCAGTACTTC. This gives the protein CASSTPGTVGTQYF. The rearrangement uses TRBV6-1 and TRBJ2-5, with 7 bases identical to TRBD1. V was clipped by 5 bases and J by 7 bases; unmatched bases: 10. The CDR3 totals 14 residues. Looked up from germline, CDR1 is MNHNS and CDR2 is SASEGT.

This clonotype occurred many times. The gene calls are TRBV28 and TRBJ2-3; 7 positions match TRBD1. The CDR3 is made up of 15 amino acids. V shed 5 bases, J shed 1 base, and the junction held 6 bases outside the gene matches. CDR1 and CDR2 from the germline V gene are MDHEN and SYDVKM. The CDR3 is CASSHTGDGTDTQYF. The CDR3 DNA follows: TGTGCCAGCAGTCACACAGGGGATGGCACAGATACGCAGTATTTT.

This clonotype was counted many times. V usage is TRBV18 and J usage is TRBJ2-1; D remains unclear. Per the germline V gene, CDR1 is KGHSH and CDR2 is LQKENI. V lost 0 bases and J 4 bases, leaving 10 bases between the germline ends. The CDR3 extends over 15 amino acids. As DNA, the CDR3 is TGTGCCAGCTCACCACCAAGTGGAGCTTACAATGAGCAGTTCTTC. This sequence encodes CASSPPSGAYNEQFF. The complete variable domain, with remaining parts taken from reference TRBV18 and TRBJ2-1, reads NAGVMQNPRHLVRRRGQEARLRCSPMKGHSHVYWYRQLPEEGLKFMVYLQKENIIDESGMPKERFSAEFPKEGPSILRIQQVVRGDSAAYFCASSPPSGAYNEQFFGPGTRLTVL.

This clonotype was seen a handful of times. The CDR3: CATSDQSTYGYTF. The CDR3 coding sequence is TGTGCCACCAGTGACCAGTCAACCTATGGCTACACCTTC. The chain recombines TRBV24-1 with TRBJ1-2; unclear D gene. V was trimmed by 4 bases and J by 4 bases, leaving 9 bases between them. Germline CDR1 reads KGHDR; CDR2 reads SFDVKD. This CDR3 region has 13 residues.

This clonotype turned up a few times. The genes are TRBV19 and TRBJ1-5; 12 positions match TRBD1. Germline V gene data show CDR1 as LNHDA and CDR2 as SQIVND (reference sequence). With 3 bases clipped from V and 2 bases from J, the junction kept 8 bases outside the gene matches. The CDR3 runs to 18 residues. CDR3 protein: CASSMGQGATHGNQPQHF. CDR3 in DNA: TGTGCCAGTAGTATGGGACAGGGGGCTACTCATGGCAATCAGCCCCAGCATTTT.

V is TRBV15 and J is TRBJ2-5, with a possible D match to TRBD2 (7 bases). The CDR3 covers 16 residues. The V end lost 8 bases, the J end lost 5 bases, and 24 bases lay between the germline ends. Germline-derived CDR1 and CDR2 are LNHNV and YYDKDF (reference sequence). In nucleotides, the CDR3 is TGTGCCACCGGGCGTGGGGGGGCGGGAGTTGTGGAGACCCAGTACTTC. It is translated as CATGRGGAGVVETQYF.

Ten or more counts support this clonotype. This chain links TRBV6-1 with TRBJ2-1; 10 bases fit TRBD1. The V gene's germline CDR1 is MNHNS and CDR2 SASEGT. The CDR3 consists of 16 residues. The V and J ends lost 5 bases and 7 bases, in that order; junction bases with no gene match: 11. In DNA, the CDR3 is TGTGCCAGCAGTACTGGGACAGGGGCGACGGGGAATGAGCAGTTCTTC. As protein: CASSTGTGATGNEQFF.

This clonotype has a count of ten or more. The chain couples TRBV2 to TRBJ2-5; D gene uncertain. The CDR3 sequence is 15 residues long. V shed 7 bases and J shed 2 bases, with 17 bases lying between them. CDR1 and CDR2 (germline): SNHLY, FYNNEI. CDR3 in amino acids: CASTGSLITQETQYF. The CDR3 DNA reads TGTGCCAGCACCGGATCGCTAATCACACAAGAGACCCAGTACTTC.

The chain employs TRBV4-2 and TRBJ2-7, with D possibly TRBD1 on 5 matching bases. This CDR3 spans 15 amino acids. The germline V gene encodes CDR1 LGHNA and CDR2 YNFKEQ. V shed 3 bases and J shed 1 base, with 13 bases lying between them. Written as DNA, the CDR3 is TGTGCCAGCAGCCAGGGGCAGGCTACTTCCTACGAGCAGTACTTC. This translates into CASSQGQATSYEQYF.

The CDR3 reads CASSRDLYNEQYF. The CDR3 region has the DNA TGTGCCAGCAGCCGGGACTTATACAATGAGCAGTACTTC. V and J are TRBV27 and TRBJ2-1; perhaps TRBD2 as D (6 bases). The DNA end is a closer match to TRBJ2-7, so the J assignment may be wrong. The CDR3 contains 13 residues. In germline, CDR1 is MNHEY, CDR2 SMNVEV (reference sequence).

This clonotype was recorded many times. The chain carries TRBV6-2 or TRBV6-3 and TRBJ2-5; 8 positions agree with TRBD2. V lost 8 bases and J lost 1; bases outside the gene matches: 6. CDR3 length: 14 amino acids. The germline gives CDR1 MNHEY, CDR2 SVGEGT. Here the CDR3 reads CASRLLAVQETQYF. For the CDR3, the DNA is TGTGCCAGCCGATTACTAGCGGTCCAAGAGACCCAGTACTTC.

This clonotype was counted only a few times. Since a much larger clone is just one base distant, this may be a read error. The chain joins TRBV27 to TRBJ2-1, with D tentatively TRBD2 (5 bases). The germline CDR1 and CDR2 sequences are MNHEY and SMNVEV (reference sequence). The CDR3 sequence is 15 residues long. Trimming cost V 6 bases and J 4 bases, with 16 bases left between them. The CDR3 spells CASRVEASRYNEQFF. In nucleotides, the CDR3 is TGTGCCAGCAGAGTTGAAGCTAGCAGATACAATGAGCAGTTCTTC.

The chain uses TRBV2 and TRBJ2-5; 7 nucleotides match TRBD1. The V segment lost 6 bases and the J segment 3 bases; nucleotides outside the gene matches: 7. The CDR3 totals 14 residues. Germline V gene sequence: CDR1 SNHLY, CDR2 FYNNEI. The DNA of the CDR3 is TGTGCCAGCAGACGGGACAGATCAGAAGAGACCCAGTACTTC. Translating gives CASRRDRSEETQYF.

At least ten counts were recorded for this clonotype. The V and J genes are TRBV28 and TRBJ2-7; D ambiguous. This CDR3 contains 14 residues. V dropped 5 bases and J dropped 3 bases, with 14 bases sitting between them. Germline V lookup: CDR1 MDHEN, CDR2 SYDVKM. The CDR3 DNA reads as TGTGCCAGCAGTACGGCCCAGAATGGCTACGAGCAGTACTTC. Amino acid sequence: CASSTAQNGYEQYF.

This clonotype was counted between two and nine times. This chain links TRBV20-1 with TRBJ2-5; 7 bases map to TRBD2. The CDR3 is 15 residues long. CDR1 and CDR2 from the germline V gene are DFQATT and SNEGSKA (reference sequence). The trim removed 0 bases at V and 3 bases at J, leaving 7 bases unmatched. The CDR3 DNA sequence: TGCAGTGCTAGAGATTTTCGACTAGCCGAAGAGACCCAGTACTTC. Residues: CSARDFRLAEETQYF.